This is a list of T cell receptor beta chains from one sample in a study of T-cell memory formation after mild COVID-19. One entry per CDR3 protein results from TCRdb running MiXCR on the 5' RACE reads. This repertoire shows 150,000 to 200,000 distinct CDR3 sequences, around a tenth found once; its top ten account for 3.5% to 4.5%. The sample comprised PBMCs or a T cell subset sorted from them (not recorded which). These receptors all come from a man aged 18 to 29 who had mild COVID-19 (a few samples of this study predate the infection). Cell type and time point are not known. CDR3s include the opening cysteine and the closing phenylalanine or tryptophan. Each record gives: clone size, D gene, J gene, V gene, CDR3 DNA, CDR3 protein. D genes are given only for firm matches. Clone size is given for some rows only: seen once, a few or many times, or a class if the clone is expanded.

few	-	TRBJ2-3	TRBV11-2	TGTGCCAGCAGCACACTTCGGGGGCGCAGCACAGATACGCAGTATTTT	CASSTLRGRSTDTQYF
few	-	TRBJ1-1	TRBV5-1	TGCGCCAGCAGCTTGGCTCAGGTCGGGGGCACTGAAGCTTTCTTT	CASSLAQVGGTEAFF
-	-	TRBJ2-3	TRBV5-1	TGCGCCAGCAGCTCCGGGGTACGGAGCACAGATACGCAGTATTTT	CASSSGVRSTDTQYF
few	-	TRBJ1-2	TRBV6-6	TGTGCCAGCAGCCCGAGCTATGGCTACACCTTC	CASSPSYGYTF
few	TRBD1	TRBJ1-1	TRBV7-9	TGTGCCACCGAGGGGGCGCGAACTGAAGCTTTCTTT	CATEGARTEAFF
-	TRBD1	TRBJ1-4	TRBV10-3	TGTGCCATCAGTGAATTACCCGGGACAGGAAAAGGTGAAAAACTGTTTTTT	CAISELPGTGKGEKLFF
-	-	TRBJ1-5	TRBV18	TGTGCCAGCTCACCCGGGGCGAAGCAGCCCCAGCATTTT	CASSPGAKQPQHF
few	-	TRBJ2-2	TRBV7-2	TGTGCCAGCTTGAGGCAGCCGAACACCGGGGAGCTGTTTTTT	CASLRQPNTGELFF
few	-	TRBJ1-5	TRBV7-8	TGTGCCAGCAGCTTAGCGCGTCTACAGAGCAATCAGCCCCAGCATTTT	CASSLARLQSNQPQHF
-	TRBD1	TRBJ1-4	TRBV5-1	TGCGCCAGCAGCGATTCCGGGACAGGGGAAGAAAAACTGTTTTTT	CASSDSGTGEEKLFF
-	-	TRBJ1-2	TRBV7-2	TGTGCCAGCAGCTCTAAGAACAGGGCTCTTGGCTACACCTTC	CASSSKNRALGYTF
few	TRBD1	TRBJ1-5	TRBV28	TGTGCCAGCAGTTTCGGGACAGGCGCCCAATCTATACGCAATCAGCCCCAGCATTTT	CASSFGTGAQSIRNQPQHF
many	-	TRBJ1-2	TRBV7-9	TGTGCCAGCAGCTTAACCAGGGGACCGCGATTTAACTATGGCTACACCTTC	CASSLTRGPRFNYGYTF
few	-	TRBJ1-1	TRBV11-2	TGTGCCAGCAGCCCAGCAGTGGTGCGTGACACTGAAGCTTTCTTT	CASSPAVVRDTEAFF
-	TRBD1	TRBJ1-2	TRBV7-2	TGTGCCAGCAGCGTCGGGACAGGACGGGGCTACACCTTC	CASSVGTGRGYTF
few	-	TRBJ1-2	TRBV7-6	TGTGCCAGCAGCCCATCGGCGGGAGACTATGGCTACACCTTC	CASSPSAGDYGYTF
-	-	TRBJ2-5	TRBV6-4	TGTGCCACCGAAACATCTGTGGTCTCAGGAAAAGAGACCCAGTACTTC	CATETSVVSGKETQYF
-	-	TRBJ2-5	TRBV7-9	TGTGCCAGCAGCCCGAGGTCCTTGGCGGAGACCCAGTACTTC	CASSPRSLAETQYF
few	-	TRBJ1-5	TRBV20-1	TGCAGTGCTAGAGACTACCTACAGGAAATTTCTCGCAGGGGCAATCAGCCCCAGCATTTT	CSARDYLQEISRRGNQPQHF
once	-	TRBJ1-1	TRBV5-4	TGTGCCAGCAGCTTGCACAGGGCCGGGACCACTGAAGCTTTCTTT	CASSLHRAGTTEAFF
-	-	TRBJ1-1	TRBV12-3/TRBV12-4	TGTGCCAGCAGGGATGACAGACTTAACACTGAAGCTTTCTTT	CASRDDRLNTEAFF
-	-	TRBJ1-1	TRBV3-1	TGTGCCAGCAGCCAAGATAGTGAGGCAGGTGAAGCTTTCTTT	CASSQDSEAGEAFF
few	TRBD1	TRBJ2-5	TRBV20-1	TGCAGTGCCTCGACAGGGGGCGCGTCTAGGACCCAGTACTTC	CSASTGGASRTQYF
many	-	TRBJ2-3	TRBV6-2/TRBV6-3	TGTGCCAGCAGGAGGGTATCCACAGATACGCAGTATTTT	CASRRVSTDTQYF
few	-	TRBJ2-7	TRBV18	TGTGCCAGCTCACCACTAGGTCTAAACTACGAGCAGTACTTC	CASSPLGLNYEQYF
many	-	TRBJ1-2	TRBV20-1	TGCAGTGCGTGGACACTCAGGGAGGGCTACACCTTC	CSAWTLREGYTF
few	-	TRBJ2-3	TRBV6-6	TGTGCCAGCAGGAGGGCCGCCGGCACAGATACGCAGTATTTT	CASRRAAGTDTQYF
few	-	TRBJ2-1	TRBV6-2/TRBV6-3	TGTGCCAGCAGTCCTTCCCGACGGGCGGGTCACAATGAGCAGTTCTTC	CASSPSRRAGHNEQFF
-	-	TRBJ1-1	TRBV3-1	TGTGCCAGCAGCCAACAGGGTGGCACTGAAGCTTTCTTT	CASSQQGGTEAFF
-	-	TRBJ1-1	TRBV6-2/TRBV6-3	TGTGCCAGCAGTTACCTGCGGAGAGCTGGGCTGGCCACTGAAGCTTTCTTT	CASSYLRRAGLATEAFF
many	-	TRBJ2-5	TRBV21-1	TGTGCCAGCAGCAACGATACAGGAAGGGGAGAGACCCAGTACTTC	CASSNDTGRGETQYF
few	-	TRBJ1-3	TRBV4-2	TGTGCCAGCAGTCGAAGCAAGGCAGGCTTCTCTGGAAACACCATATATTTT	CASSRSKAGFSGNTIYF
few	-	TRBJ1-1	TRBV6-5	TGTGCCAGCAGCCCCACCTCCGGACGGCGGAACACTGAAGCTTTCTTT	CASSPTSGRRNTEAFF
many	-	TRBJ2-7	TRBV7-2	TGTGCCAGCAGCTACTGGGCCTTATCCTACGAGCAGTACTTC	CASSYWALSYEQYF
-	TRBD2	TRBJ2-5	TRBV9	TGTGCCAGCAGCCCCTGGACTAGCAAAGAGACCCAGTACTTC	CASSPWTSKETQYF
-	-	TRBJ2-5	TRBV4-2	TGTGCCAGCAGCCAAGGTCTCCCTGGGGGCAAGGAGACCCAGTACTTC	CASSQGLPGGKETQYF
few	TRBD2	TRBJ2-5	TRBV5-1	TGCGCCAGCAGTCCGGGGGGGGTCGGGGAGACCCAGTACTTC	CASSPGGVGETQYF
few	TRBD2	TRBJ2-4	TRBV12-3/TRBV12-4	TGTGCCAGCAACCCAAGCGGGGGGTCGACCAAAAACATTCAGTACTTC	CASNPSGGSTKNIQYF
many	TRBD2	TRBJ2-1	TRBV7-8	TGTGCCAGCAGCTTTAGCGGGGGGGCGGATGAGCAGTTCTTC	CASSFSGGADEQFF
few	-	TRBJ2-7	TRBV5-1	TGCGCCAGCAGCTTGGCCCTTTCTTCGGCGGACGAGCAGTACTTC	CASSLALSSADEQYF
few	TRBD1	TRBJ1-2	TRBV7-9	TGTGCCAGCAGCTCGACAGGGAACACCTTC	CASSSTGNTF
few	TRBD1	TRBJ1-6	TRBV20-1	TGCAGTGCCCCGGACAGGGAGAAACCCCTCCACTTT	CSAPDREKPLHF
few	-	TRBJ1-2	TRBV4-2	TGTGCCAGCAGCCGTCGGACAGAAAACTATGGCTACACCTTC	CASSRRTENYGYTF
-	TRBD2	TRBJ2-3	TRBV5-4	TGTGCCAGCAGCTCGACTAGCGGGGGCCCTAGCACAGATACGCAGTATTTT	CASSSTSGGPSTDTQYF
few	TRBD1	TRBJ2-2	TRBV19	TGTGCCAGTAGTCGACAGGGTCACGGGGAGCTGTTTTTT	CASSRQGHGELFF
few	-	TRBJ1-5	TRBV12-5	TGTGCTAGTGGTCCAGACGGGAGCAATCAGCCCCAGCATTTT	CASGPDGSNQPQHF
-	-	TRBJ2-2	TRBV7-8	TGTGCCAGCAGCTTAAGGGGCCCCGGGGAGCTGTTTTTT	CASSLRGPGELFF
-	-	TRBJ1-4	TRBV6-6	TGTGCCAGCAGTTACAGAGGGGAGGAGGAAAAACTGTTTTTT	CASSYRGEEEKLFF
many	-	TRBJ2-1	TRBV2	TGTGCCAGCAGATACTACAATGAGCAGTTCTTC	CASRYYNEQFF
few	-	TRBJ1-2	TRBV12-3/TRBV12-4	TGTGCCAGCAGTGCACAACAGGGCATTGGGCATGGCTACACCTTC	CASSAQQGIGHGYTF
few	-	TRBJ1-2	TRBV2	TGTGCCAGCAGCGGAAGTCTCGGATCCTATGGCTACACCTTC	CASSGSLGSYGYTF
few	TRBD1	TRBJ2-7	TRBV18	TGTGCCAGCGCGGGACAGGTTACCTACGAGCAGTACTTC	CASAGQVTYEQYF
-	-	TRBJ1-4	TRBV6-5	TGTGCCAGCAGTTACAAGGCAACTAATGAAAAACTGTTTTTT	CASSYKATNEKLFF
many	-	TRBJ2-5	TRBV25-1	TGTGCCACCTCCCTAGTATTTGGAGAGACCCAGTACTTC	CATSLVFGETQYF
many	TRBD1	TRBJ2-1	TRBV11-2	TGTGCCAGCAGCCCCCGGACAGGGGCCTACAATGAGCAGTTCTTC	CASSPRTGAYNEQFF
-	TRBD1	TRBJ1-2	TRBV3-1	TGTGCCAGCAGCCAACCGGACAGGAACTATGGCTACACCTTC	CASSQPDRNYGYTF
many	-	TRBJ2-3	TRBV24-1	TGTGCCACCAGTACCGCAAAGGGCGGGACAGATACGCAGTATTTT	CATSTAKGGTDTQYF
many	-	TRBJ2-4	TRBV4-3	TGCGCCAGCAGCCAAGAAACTGTACCTAAAGCCAAAAACATTCAGTACTTC	CASSQETVPKAKNIQYF
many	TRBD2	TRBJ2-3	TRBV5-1	TGCGCCAGCAGCTTGACTGCTAGCGGGGAACCAACAGATACGCAGTATTTT	CASSLTASGEPTDTQYF
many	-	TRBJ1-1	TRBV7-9	TGTGCCAGCAGCTTTGAAGGAAAGAACACTGAAGCTTTCTTT	CASSFEGKNTEAFF